This TCR beta chain was obtained from a study of tumor-infiltrating lymphocytes in primary liver carcinoma. Study conclusions and caveats: The study found a significantly higher top-250-clone fraction in tumors than in blood (p = 0.039). Lesser overlap characterized tumor-adjacent and tumor-blood pairs relative to tumor region pairs.

With a constant-region primer, TCR beta cDNA was made from 400 to 550 ng of total RNA. Construction of TCR beta libraries relied on three successive nested multiplex PCR rounds employing slightly modified ARM-PCR. The first two PCR rounds used TRBV1-TRBV30 primers with a Cbeta primer, approximately 9 cycles each. Each CDR3 protein is one row after TCRdb ran MiXCR on the multiplex PCR reads. The sample includes approximately 110,000 distinct CDR3 sequences, about four fifths seen only once; the top ten take more than 15%. Co-extraction of RNA and DNA was performed on about 20-32 mg of unsorted bulk tissue. Every patient in the cohort had a primary liver carcinoma. That carcinoma was treated by surgical resection. Details on this clonotype: The antigen is undetermined. A read error may produce the germline difference seen at one junction end.

This CDR3 comprises 15 residues. Germline V gene lookup returns CDR1 MNHNS and CDR2 SASEGT. The sample taken for sequencing was liver tumor tissue from sampling region 3. Subset defined: tumor region T3, left-lateral pole. V gene TRBV6-1 combines with J gene TRBJ2-1, with 12 bases that match TRBD2. The TCR was taken from a man aged 40-50 years with primary liver carcinoma and hepatitis B virus infection. CDR3 sequence reads: CASSSRTSGKHERFF. The CDR3 coding sequence is TGTGCCAGCAGTTCTCGGACTAGCGGGAAGCATGAGCGGTTCTTC.